These T cell receptor beta chains were read from a single sample in a study of long-term antiretroviral therapy in people with HIV. Measured with immunoSEQ multiplex PCR; TCRdb has only the in-frame clones, and not every one. The sample has roughly 40,000 clones, about 94% seen once. The specimen was unsorted PBMCs, collected roughly 9.4 years after starting antiretroviral therapy. All receptors come from a man younger than 45 with HIV. CDR3s include the opening cysteine and the closing phenylalanine or tryptophan. The D gene is left open where the match is weak. Rows give clone size only sometimes, using once, few, many, or a class for an expanded clone.

D gene	V gene	J gene	clone size	CDR3 protein	CDR3 DNA
TRBD1	TRBV19	TRBJ1-6	-	CASSILGDRGSPLHF	TGTGCCAGTAGTATCCTGGGGGACAGGGGATCACCCCTCCACTTT
-	TRBV7-6	TRBJ2-3	-	CASSSTTDTQYF	TGTGCCAGCAGCTCCACCACAGATACGCAGTATTTT
-	TRBV29-1	TRBJ2-1	-	CSVDETGTYNEQFF	TGCAGCGTTGATGAAACGGGGACCTACAATGAGCAGTTCTTC
-	TRBV28	TRBJ1-3	once	CASSLGRHSGNTIYF	TGTGCCAGCAGTTTAGGACGCCACTCTGGAAACACCATATATTTT
-	TRBV9	TRBJ2-5	-	CASSVGSDAFAETQYF	TGTGCCAGCAGCGTAGGCAGTGACGCCTTCGCTGAGACCCAGTACTTC
-	TRBV2	TRBJ1-1	-	CASTYRQNTEAFF	TGTGCCAGCACCTATAGACAGAACACTGAAGCTTTCTTT
-	TRBV7-9	TRBJ2-3	-	CASSPQGLTDTQYF	TGTGCCAGCAGCCCCCAGGGGCTCACAGATACGCAGTATTTT
-	TRBV9	TRBJ2-3	-	CASSVGDLDTQYF	TGTGCCAGCAGCGTAGGGGACTTAGATACGCAGTATTTT
-	TRBV5-1	TRBJ1-1	-	CASSSTGRSDTEAFF	TGCGCCAGCAGCTCAACAGGGAGATCGGACACTGAAGCTTTCTTT
TRBD1	TRBV4-2	TRBJ2-5	once	CASSSTGGRETQYF	TGTGCCAGCAGCTCCACAGGGGGGCGGGAGACCCAGTACTTC
TRBD1	TRBV29-1	TRBJ1-2	-	CSVAPGQGYGYTF	TGCAGCGTTGCACCGGGACAGGGATATGGCTACACCTTC
-	TRBV15	TRBJ1-2	-	CATSRGPTSGYTF	TGTGCCACCAGCAGAGGCCCGACTTCTGGCTACACCTTC
-	TRBV28	TRBJ1-2	-	CASSSSYGYTF	TGTGCCAGCAGTTCAAGTTATGGCTACACCTTC
-	TRBV9	TRBJ2-3	-	CASSVGPTVRLGGPDTQYF	TGTGCCAGCAGCGTAGGCCCCACGGTTCGGTTGGGGGGTCCAGATACGCAGTATTTT
-	TRBV15	TRBJ2-1	-	CATSSERDPGGEQFF	TGTGCCACCAGCAGCGAGCGGGACCCAGGGGGTGAGCAGTTCTTC
-	TRBV27	TRBJ1-4	-	CASSPRAAEKLFF	TGTGCCAGCAGTCCCCGGGCCGCTGAAAAACTGTTTTTT
-	TRBV7-8	TRBJ2-5	-	CASSWTEYQETQYF	TGTGCCAGCAGCTGGACGGAGTACCAAGAGACCCAGTACTTC
-	TRBV6-5	TRBJ1-2	-	CASSTTGSGYTF	TGTGCCAGCAGTACCACAGGGAGCGGCTACACCTTC
-	TRBV5-6	TRBJ2-3	-	CASSSGEDTQYF	TGTGCCAGCAGCTCAGGGGAAGATACGCAGTATTTT
TRBD2	TRBV29-1	TRBJ2-5	-	CSVGSSGGKETQYF	TGCAGCGTTGGATCTAGCGGGGGGAAAGAGACCCAGTACTTC
-	TRBV7-9	TRBJ1-4	-	CASSLALGGNNEKLFF	TGTGCCAGCAGCTTAGCCCTGGGCGGGAATAATGAAAAACTGTTTTTT
TRBD1	TRBV27	TRBJ2-7	-	CASRGTVSYEQYF	TGTGCCAGCAGAGGGACAGTTTCCTACGAGCAGTACTTC
TRBD1	TRBV30	TRBJ2-5	-	CAWSPGTGKETQYF	TGTGCCTGGAGTCCCGGGACAGGGAAAGAGACCCAGTACTTC
-	TRBV5-5	TRBJ1-3	-	CASSVSIDTIYF	TGTGCCAGCAGCGTATCGATAGACACCATATATTTT
TRBD1	TRBV5-1	TRBJ1-4	-	CASSPGQGNEKLFF	TGCGCCAGCAGCCCGGGACAGGGGAATGAAAAACTGTTTTTT
-	TRBV10-3	TRBJ1-5	-	CATRDQNQPQHF	TGTGCCACCAGGGACCAAAATCAGCCCCAGCATTTT
-	TRBV2	TRBJ1-1	-	CASPGSLVAFF	TGTGCCAGCCCGGGGAGTTTGGTAGCTTTCTTT
TRBD2	TRBV28	TRBJ2-7	few	CASRPSPSGRTYEQYF	TGTGCCAGCAGGCCATCACCTAGCGGGAGGACCTACGAGCAGTACTTC
-	TRBV7-9	TRBJ1-1	-	CASGGRGDTEAFF	TGTGCCAGCGGGGGAAGGGGCGACACTGAAGCTTTCTTT
-	TRBV19	TRBJ2-3	-	CASTTRQGGADTQYF	TGTGCCAGTACCACACGGCAGGGGGGCGCAGATACGCAGTATTTT
-	TRBV5-6	TRBJ2-3	-	CASSLGLAATDTQYF	TGTGCCAGCAGCTTGGGGTTAGCGGCTACAGATACGCAGTATTTT
-	TRBV5-1	TRBJ2-1	-	CASSSQTGNDNEQFF	TGCGCCAGCAGCTCGCAGACAGGTAATGACAATGAGCAGTTCTTC
-	TRBV7-9	TRBJ1-4	few	CASSLRGLEEKLFF	TGTGCCAGCAGCTTGCGGGGGCTGGAGGAAAAACTGTTTTTT
-	TRBV7-2	TRBJ1-5	-	CASSFRGGEQPQHF	TGTGCCAGCAGCTTTAGGGGGGGGGAGCAGCCCCAGCATTTT
-	TRBV7-7	TRBJ2-3	-	CASSRQGGGDTQYF	TGTGCTAGCAGCCGGCAGGGGGGAGGAGATACGCAGTATTTT
-	TRBV5-5	TRBJ1-1	-	CASSLRRGSTEAFF	TGTGCCAGCAGCTTGCGAAGAGGGAGCACTGAAGCTTTCTTT
-	TRBV10-1	TRBJ2-2	few	CASSLALAGELFF	TGCGCCAGCAGCTTAGCCCTGGCCGGGGAGCTGTTTTTT
-	TRBV5-1	TRBJ1-6	-	CASSLGQSDSPLHF	TGCGCCAGCAGTCTTGGACAGTCAGATTCACCCCTCCACTTT
-	TRBV5-4	TRBJ1-6	once	CASSLAGIYNSPLHF	TGTGCCAGCAGCTTGGCGGGAATCTATAATTCACCCCTCCACTTT
TRBD2	TRBV27	TRBJ2-3	-	CASSLIPGTSGATDTQYF	TGTGCCAGCAGTTTGATTCCCGGGACTAGCGGGGCCACAGATACGCAGTATTTT
TRBD1	TRBV29-1	TRBJ2-1	-	CSVTGAYNEQFF	TGCAGCGTTACAGGGGCCTACAATGAGCAGTTCTTC
-	TRBV28	TRBJ1-5	-	CASIQIGNQPQHF	TGTGCCAGCATCCAGATAGGGAATCAGCCCCAGCATTTT
-	TRBV5-5	TRBJ1-6	-	CASSPAEGDSPLHF	TGTGCCAGCAGCCCGGCGGAAGGGGATTCACCCCTCCACTTT
-	TRBV30	TRBJ2-1	-	CAWSVRGAYNEQFF	TGTGCCTGGAGTGTACGAGGAGCCTACAATGAGCAGTTCTTC
-	TRBV9	TRBJ2-6	-	CASSVVSGANVLTF	TGTGCCAGCAGCGTAGTCTCTGGGGCCAACGTCCTGACTTTC
TRBD1	TRBV5-1	TRBJ1-1	-	CASSSKQGDTEAFF	TGCGCCAGCAGTTCTAAACAGGGGGACACTGAAGCTTTCTTT
TRBD2	TRBV7-2	TRBJ2-1	-	CASSLRTSGYNEQFF	TGTGCCAGCAGCTTAAGGACTAGCGGGTACAATGAGCAGTTCTTC
TRBD2	TRBV6-1	TRBJ2-5	-	CASRRGGETQYF	TGTGCCAGCAGGCGGGGGGGAGAGACCCAGTACTTC
-	TRBV5-4	TRBJ2-1	-	CASSLGGAHNEQFF	TGTGCCAGCAGCTTGGGAGGGGCACACAATGAGCAGTTCTTC
-	TRBV6-1	TRBJ1-1	-	CASKQSGTEAFF	TGTGCCAGCAAGCAATCGGGCACTGAAGCTTTCTTT
TRBD1	TRBV4-2	TRBJ1-4	-	CASSQGGQGEKLFF	TGTGCCAGCAGCCAAGGAGGACAGGGTGAAAAACTGTTTTTT
TRBD2	TRBV10-3	TRBJ2-2	-	CAIKGLAGGPGGELFF	TGTGCCATCAAAGGACTAGCGGGGGGTCCGGGCGGGGAGCTGTTTTTT
-	TRBV27	TRBJ2-3	-	CASTEGLASTDTQYF	TGTGCCAGCACTGAGGGACTTGCTAGCACAGATACGCAGTATTTT
TRBD1	TRBV9	TRBJ1-3	-	CASATGDYSGNTIYF	TGTGCCAGCGCTACAGGGGACTACTCTGGAAACACCATATATTTT